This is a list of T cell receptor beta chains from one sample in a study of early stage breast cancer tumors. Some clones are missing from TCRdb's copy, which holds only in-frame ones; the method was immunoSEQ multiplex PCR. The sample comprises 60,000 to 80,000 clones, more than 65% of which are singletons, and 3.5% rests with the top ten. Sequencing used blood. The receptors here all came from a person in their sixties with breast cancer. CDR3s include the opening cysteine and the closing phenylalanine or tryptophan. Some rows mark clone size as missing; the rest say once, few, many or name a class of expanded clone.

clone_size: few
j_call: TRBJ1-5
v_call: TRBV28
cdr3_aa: CATSRAAGYQPQHF

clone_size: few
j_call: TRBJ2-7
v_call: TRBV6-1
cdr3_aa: CATRQLGEQYF

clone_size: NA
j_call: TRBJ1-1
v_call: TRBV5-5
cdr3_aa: CASSLGVMDTEAFF

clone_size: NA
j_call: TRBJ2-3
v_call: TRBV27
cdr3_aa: CASSLRTTGLGADTQYF

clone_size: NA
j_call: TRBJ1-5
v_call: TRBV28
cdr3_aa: CASSLLGNQPQHF

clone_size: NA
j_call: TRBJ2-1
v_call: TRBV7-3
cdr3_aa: CASSLMGSSNEQFF

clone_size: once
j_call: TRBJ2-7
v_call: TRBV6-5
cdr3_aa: CASSYSRDREYF

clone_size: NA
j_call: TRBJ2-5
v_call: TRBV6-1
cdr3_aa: CASNHVGQETQYF

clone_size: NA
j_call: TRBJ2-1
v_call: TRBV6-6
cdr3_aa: CASRPNGGNEQFF

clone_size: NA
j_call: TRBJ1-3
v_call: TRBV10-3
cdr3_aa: CAISEGDRLFGNTIYF

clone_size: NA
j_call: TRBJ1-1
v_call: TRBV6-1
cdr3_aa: CASRVGGSGNTEAFF

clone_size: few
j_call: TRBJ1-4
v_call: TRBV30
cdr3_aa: CAWNRATNEKLFF